The subject of this entry is one TCR beta chain. How the authors handled the data: Reference gene primers were amplified, and this amplification served to estimate nucleated cell counts. Clones were read by immunoSEQ multiplex PCR, and TCRdb kept only the in-frame ones, dropping some. Clonal size and the V and J genes are those of that table, whereas D and trimming came from the DNA. The repertoire includes around 200,000 clones, approximately 88% of them detected once, and about a tenth sits in the top ten. This specimen comes from a study of blood T cell repertoires in COVID-19. At the level of the study: Acute and convalescent COVID-19 specimens originated in the United States, Italy and Spain. T cells, B-cell-depleted T cells, or PBMCs provided the cDNA or gDNA that served as material.

Participants had their cohort set by participant-reported clinical history. The sequence came from a man younger than 30 with acute COVID-19. The sequenced sample was PBMCs or T cells enriched from blood (not recorded which).

The CDR3 sequence is CASSVTPRLAENTDTQYF. In DNA form, the CDR3 reads TGTGCCAGCAGCGTAACCCCTCGACTAGCGGAAAACACAGATACGCAGTATTTT. The gene calls are TRBV9 and TRBJ2-3; TRBD2 matches at 9 bases. The V segment lost 1 base and the J segment 2 bases; nucleotides outside the gene matches: 11. Per the germline V gene, CDR1 is SGDLS and CDR2 is YYNGEE. The CDR3 length is 18 residues.